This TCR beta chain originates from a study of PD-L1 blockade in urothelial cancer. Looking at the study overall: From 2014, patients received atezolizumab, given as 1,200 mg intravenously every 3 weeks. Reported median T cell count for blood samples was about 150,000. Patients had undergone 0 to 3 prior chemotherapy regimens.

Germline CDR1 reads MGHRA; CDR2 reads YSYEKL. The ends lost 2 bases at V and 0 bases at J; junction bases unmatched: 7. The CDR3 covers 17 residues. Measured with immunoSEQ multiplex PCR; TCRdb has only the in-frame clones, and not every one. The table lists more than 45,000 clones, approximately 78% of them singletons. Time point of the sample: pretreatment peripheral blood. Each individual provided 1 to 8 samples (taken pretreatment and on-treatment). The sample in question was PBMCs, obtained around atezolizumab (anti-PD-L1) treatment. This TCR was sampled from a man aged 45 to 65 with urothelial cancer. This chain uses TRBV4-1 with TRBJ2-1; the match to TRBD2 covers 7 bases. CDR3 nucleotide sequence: TGCGCCAGCAGCCAACCCCTAGCGGCTAGCTCCTACAATGAGCAGTTCTTC. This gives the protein CASSQPLAASSYNEQFF.